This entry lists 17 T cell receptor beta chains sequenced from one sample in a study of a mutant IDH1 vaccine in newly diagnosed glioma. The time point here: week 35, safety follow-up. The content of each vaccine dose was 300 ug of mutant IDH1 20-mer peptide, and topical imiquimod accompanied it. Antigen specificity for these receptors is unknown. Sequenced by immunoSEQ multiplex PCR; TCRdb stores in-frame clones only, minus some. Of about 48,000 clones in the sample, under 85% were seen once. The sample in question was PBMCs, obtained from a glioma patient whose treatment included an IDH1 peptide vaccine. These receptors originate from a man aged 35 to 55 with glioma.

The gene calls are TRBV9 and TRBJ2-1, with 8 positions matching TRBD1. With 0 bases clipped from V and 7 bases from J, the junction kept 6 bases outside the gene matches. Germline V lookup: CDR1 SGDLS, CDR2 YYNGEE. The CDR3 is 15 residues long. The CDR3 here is CASSVGQGLGNEQFF. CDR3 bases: TGTGCCAGCAGCGTAGGACAGGGGCTGGGTAATGAGCAGTTCTTC.

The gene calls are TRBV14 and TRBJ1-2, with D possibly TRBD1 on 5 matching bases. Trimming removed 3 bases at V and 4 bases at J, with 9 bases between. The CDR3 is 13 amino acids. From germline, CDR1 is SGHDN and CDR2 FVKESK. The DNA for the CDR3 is TGTGCCAGCAGCCAGGGGAGGGGCTATGGCTACACCTTC. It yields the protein CASSQGRGYGYTF.

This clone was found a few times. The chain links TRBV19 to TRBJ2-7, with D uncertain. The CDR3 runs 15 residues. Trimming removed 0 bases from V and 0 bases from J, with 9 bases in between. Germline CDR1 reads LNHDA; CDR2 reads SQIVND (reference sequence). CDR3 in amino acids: CASSIDAFISYEQYF. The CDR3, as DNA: TGTGCCAGTAGTATAGATGCATTTATCTCCTACGAGCAGTACTTC.

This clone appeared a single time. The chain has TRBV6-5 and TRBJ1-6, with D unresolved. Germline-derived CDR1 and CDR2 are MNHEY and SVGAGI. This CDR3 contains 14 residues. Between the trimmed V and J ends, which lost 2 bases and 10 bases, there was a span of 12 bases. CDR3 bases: TGTGCCAGCAGTTACATTCCGGGCCTATCACCCCTCCACTTT. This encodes CASSYIPGLSPLHF.

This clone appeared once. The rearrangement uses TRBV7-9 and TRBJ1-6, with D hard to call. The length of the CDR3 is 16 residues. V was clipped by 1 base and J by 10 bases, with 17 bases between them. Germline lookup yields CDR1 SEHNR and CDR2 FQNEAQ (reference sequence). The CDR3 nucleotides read TGTGCCAGCAGCTTAGATTCTGTGGCGTTAGGGTCACCCCTCCACTTT. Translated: CASSLDSVALGSPLHF. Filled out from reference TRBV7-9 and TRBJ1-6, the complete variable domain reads DTGVSQNPRHKITKRGQNVTFRCDPISEHNRLYWYRQTLGQGPEFLTYFQNEAQLEKSRLLSDRFSAERPKGSFSTLEIQRTEQGDSAMYLCASSLDSVALGSPLHFGNGTRLTVT.

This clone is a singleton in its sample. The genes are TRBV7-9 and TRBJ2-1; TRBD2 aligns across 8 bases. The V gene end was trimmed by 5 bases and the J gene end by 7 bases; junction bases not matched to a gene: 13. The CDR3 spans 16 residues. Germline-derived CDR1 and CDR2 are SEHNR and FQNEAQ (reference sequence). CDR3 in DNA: TGTGCCAGCAGCCTACCCCTACGGGGGGGACCTAATGAGCAGTTCTTC. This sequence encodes CASSLPLRGGPNEQFF.

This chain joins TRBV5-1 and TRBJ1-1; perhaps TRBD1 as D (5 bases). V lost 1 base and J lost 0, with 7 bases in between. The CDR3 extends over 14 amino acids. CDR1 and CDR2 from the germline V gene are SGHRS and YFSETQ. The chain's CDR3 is CASSLTGMNTEAFF. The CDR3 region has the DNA TGCGCCAGCAGCTTGACAGGAATGAACACTGAAGCTTTCTTT.

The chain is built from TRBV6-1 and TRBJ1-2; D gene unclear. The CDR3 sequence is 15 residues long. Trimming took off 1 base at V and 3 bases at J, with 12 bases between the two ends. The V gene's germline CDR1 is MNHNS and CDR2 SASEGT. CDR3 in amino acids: CASSEEWILDYGYTF. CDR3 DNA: TGTGCCAGCAGTGAAGAATGGATTCTTGACTATGGCTACACCTTC.

The CDR3 loop is CASSPGLAYGYTF. The CDR3 region has the DNA TGTGCCAGCTCACCAGGGCTTGCCTATGGCTACACCTTC. The chain couples TRBV18 to TRBJ1-2, with D hard to call. The germline gives CDR1 KGHSH, CDR2 LQKENI. This CDR3 is built from 13 residues. V lost 2 bases, J lost 4 bases, and 8 bases lay in between.

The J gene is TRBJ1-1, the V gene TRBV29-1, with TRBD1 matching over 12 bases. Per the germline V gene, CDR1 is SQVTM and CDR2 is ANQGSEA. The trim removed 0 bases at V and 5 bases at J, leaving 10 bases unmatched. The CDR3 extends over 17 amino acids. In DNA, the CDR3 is TGCAGCGTTGAAGATCAGGGACAGGGGGCAGGAAGGACTGAAGCTTTCTTT. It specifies CSVEDQGQGAGRTEAFF.

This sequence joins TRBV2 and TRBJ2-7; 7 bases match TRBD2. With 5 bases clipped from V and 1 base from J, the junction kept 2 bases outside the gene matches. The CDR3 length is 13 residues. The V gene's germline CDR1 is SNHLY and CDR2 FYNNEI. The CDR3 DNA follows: TGTGCCAGCAGTACTAGCGTATCCTACGAGCAGTACTTC. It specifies CASSTSVSYEQYF.

The CDR3 loop reads CASSELGGYTF. The CDR3 DNA reads TGTGCCAGCAGTGAATTAGGTGGCTACACCTTC. The chain carries TRBV25-1 and TRBJ1-2; D gene uncertain. This CDR3 is 11 amino acids long. Deletions cut 1 base from V and 7 bases from J, with 4 bases between. Germline lookup yields CDR1 MGHDK and CDR2 SYGVNS.

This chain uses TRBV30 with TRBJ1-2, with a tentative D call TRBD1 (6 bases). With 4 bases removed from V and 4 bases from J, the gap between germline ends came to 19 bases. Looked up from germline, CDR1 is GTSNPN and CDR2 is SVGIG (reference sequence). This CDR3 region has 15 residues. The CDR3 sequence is CAWNSGRGGGYGYTF. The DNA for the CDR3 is TGTGCCTGGAACTCTGGGAGGGGGGGCGGCTATGGCTACACCTTC. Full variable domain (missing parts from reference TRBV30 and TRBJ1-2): SQTIHQWPATLVQPVGSPLSLECTVEGTSNPNLYWYRQAAGRGLQLLFYSVGIGQISSEVPQNLSASRPQDRQFILSSKKLLLSDSGFYLCAWNSGRGGGYGYTFGSGTRLTVV.

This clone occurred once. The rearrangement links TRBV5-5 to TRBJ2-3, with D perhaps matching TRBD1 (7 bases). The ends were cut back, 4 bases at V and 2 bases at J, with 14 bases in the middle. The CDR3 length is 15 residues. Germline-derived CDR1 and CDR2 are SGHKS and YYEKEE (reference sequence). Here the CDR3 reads CASSGGTVLTDTQYF. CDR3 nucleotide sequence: TGTGCCAGCAGCGGGGGGACAGTCCTCACAGATACGCAGTATTTT.

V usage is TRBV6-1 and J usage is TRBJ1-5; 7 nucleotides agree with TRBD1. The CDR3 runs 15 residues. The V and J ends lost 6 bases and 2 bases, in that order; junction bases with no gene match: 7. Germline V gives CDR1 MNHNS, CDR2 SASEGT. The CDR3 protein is CASRGDRVGNQPQHF. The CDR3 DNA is TGTGCCAGCAGGGGCGACAGGGTCGGCAATCAGCCCCAGCATTTT.

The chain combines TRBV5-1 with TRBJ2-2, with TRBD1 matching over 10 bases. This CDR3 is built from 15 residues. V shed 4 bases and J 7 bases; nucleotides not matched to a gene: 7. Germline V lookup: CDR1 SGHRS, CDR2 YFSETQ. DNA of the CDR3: TGCGCCAGCAGCAAGGACAGGGGGGATAGCGGGGAGCTGTTTTTT. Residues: CASSKDRGDSGELFF. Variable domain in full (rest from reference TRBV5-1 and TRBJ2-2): KAGVTQTPRYLIKTRGQQVTLSCSPISGHRSVSWYQQTPGQGLQFLFEYFSETQRNKGNFPGRFSGRQFSNSRSEMNVSTLELGDSALYLCASSKDRGDSGELFFGEGSRLTVL.

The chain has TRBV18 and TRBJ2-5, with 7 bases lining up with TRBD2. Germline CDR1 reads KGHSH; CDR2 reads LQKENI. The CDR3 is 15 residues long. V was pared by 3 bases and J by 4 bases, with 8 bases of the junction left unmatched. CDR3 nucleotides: TGTGCCAGCTCACCTGGGCTAGCGGAGATAGAGACCCAGTACTTC. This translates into CASSPGLAEIETQYF.